This T cell receptor (beta chain) was sequenced during a study of CD8+ T cells in alopecia areata. cDNA serving as the sequencing template came from extracted, reverse transcribed RNA. This table comes from immunoSEQ multiplex PCR, and its TCRdb copy is limited to in-frame clones, with some not included. The sample yields almost 250,000 clones, around 67% seen once. A few counts support this clone. Germline V gene lookup returns CDR1 SGHTA and CDR2 FQGNSA. The CDR3 runs to 12 residues. V was clipped by 5 bases and J by 8 bases, with 11 bases between them. This receptor was obtained from a human donor with alopecia areata. The gene calls are TRBV7-2 and TRBJ2-3; a weak D match, TRBD1 (6 bases). Material: CD4+ T cells sorted from blood, obtained at week 0. The CDR3 loop is CASSLQGFTQYF. The CDR3 DNA sequence: TGTGCCAGCAGCCTGCAGGGGTTTACGCAGTATTTT.